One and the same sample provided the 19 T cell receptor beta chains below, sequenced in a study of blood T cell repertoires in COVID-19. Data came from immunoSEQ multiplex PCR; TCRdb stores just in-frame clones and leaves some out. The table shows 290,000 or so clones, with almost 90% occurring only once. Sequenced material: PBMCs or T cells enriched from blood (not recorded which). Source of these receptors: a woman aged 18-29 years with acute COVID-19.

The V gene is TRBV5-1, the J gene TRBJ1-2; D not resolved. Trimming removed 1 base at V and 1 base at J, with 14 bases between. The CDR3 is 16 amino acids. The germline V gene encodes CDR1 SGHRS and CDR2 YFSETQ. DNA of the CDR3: TGCGCCAGCAGCTTGAGTTACGGGGATGGTAACTATGGCTACACCTTC. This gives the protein CASSLSYGDGNYGYTF.

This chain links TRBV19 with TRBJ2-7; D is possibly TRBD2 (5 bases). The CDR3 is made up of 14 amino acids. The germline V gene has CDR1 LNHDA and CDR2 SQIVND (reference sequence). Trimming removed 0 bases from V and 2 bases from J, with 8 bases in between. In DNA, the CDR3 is TGTGCCAGTAGTATAGACACGGGAACCTACGAGCAGTACTTC. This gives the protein CASSIDTGTYEQYF.

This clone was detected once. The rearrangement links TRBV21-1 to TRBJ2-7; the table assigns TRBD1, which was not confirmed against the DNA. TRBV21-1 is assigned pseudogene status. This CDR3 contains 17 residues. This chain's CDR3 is CASSKVSHQGSSYEQYF. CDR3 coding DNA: TGTGCCAGCAGCAAAGTGAGTCACCAGGGCAGTTCCTACGAGCAGTACTTC.

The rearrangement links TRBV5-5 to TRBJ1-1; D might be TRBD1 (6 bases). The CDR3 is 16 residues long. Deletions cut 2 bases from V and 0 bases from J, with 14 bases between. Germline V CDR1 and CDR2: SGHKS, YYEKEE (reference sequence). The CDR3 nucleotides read TGTGCCAGCAGCTTAAGGGGGGGAGGTTTGAACACTGAAGCTTTCTTT. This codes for CASSLRGGGLNTEAFF. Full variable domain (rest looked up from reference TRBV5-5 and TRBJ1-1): DAGVTQSPTHLIKTRGQQVTLRCSPISGHKSVSWYQQVLGQGPQFIFQYYEKEERGRGNFPDRFSARQFPNYSSELNVNALLLGDSALYLCASSLRGGGLNTEAFFGQGTRLTVV.

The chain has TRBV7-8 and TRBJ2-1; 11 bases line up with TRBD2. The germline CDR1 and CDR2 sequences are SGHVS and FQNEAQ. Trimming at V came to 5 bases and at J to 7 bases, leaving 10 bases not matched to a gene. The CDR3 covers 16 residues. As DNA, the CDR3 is TGTGCCAGCAGCGAACAACTAGCGGGAGAAGGGAATGAGCAGTTCTTC. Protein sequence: CASSEQLAGEGNEQFF.

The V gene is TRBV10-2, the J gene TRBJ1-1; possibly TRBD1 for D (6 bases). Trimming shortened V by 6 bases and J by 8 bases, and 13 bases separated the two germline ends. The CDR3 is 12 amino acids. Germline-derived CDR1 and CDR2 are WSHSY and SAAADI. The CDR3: CASSKQGWEAFF. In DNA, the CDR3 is TGCGCCAGCAGCAAACAGGGCTGGGAAGCTTTCTTT.

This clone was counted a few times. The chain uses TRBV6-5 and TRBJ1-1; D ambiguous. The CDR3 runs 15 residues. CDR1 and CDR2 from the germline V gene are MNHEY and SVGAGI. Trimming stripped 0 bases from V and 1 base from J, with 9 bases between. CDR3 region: CASSYSIAGNTEAFF. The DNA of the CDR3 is TGTGCCAGCAGTTACTCGATTGCCGGGAACACTGAAGCTTTCTTT.

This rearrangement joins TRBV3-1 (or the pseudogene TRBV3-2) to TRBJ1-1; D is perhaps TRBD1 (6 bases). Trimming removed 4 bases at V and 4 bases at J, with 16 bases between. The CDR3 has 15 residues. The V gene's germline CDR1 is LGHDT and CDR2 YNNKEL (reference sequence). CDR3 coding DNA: TGTGCCAGCAGCCCCCAACAGGGTGCATTCACTGAAGCTTTCTTT. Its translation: CASSPQQGAFTEAFF.

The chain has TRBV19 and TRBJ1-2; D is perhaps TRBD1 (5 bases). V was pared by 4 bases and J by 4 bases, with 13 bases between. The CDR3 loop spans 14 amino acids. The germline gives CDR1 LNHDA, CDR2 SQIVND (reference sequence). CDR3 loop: CASSTVTASYGYTF. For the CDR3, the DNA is TGTGCCAGTAGTACCGTGACAGCTTCCTATGGCTACACCTTC.

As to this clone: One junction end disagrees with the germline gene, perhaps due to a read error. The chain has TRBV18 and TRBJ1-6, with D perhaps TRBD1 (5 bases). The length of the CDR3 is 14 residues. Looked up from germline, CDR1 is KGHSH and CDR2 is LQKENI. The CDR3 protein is CASSGQGYTSPLHF. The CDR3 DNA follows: TGTGCCAGCTCAGGCCAGGGATATACTTCACCCCTCCACTTT.

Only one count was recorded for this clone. The CDR3 protein is CASTLGQSPTFYGYTF. CDR3 bases: TGTGCCAGCACCCTAGGACAGTCTCCGACTTTCTATGGCTACACCTTC. The chain links TRBV7-9 to TRBJ1-2, with D tentatively TRBD1 (6 bases). The ends were cut back, 7 bases at V and 4 bases at J, with 22 bases in the middle. The germline gives CDR1 SEHNR, CDR2 FQNEAQ (reference sequence). The CDR3 sequence is 16 residues long.

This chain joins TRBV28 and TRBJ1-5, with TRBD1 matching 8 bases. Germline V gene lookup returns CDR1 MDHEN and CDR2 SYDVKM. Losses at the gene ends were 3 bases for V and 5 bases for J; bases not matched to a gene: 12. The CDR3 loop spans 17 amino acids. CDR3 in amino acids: CASSFWSTGAGDQPQHF. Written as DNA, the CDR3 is TGTGCCAGCAGTTTTTGGTCGACAGGGGCTGGGGATCAGCCCCAGCATTTT.

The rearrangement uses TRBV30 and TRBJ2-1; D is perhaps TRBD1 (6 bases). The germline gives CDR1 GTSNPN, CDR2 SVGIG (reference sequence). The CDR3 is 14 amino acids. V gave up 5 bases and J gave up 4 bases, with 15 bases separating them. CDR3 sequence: CAWSRGPGYNEQFF. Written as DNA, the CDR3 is TGTGCCTGGTCCAGGGGCCCCGGATACAATGAGCAGTTCTTC.

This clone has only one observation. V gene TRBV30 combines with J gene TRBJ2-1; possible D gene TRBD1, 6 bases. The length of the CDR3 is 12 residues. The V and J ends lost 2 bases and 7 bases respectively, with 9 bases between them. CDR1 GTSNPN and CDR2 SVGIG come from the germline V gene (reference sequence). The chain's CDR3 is CAWSSQGNEQFF. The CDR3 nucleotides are TGTGCCTGGAGTAGTCAGGGGAATGAGCAGTTCTTC. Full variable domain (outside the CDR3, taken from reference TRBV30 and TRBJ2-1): SQTIHQWPATLVQPVGSPLSLECTVEGTSNPNLYWYRQAAGRGLQLLFYSVGIGQISSEVPQNLSASRPQDRQFILSSKKLLLSDSGFYLCAWSSQGNEQFFGPGTRLTVL.

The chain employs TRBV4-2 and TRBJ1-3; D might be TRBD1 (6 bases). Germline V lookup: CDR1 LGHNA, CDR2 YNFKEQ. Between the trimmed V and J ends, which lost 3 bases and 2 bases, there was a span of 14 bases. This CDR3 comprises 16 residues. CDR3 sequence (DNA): TGTGCCAGCAGCCAGTCCACAGGGAAGGCTGGAAACACCATATATTTT. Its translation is CASSQSTGKAGNTIYF.

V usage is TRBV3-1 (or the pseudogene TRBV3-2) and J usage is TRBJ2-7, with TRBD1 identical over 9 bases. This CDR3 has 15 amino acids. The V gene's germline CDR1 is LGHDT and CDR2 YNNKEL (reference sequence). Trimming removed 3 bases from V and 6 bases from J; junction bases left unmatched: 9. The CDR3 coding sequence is TGTGCCAGCAGCCAGACCGGACAGGGGATTGCCGAGCAGTACTTC. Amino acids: CASSQTGQGIAEQYF.

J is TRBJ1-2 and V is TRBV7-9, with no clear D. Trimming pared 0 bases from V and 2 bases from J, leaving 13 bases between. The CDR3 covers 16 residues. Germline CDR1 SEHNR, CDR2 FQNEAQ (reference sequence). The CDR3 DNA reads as TGTGCCAGCAGCTTAGCGAGAGGAGAGCTGAACTATGGCTACACCTTC. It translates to CASSLARGELNYGYTF.

This CDR3 is CATEGGQGDGYTF. The CDR3 nucleotides read TGTGCCACTGAGGGGGGACAGGGTGATGGCTACACCTTC. The rearrangement joins TRBV6-5 to TRBJ1-2, with TRBD1 matching 9 bases. Germline V gene sequence: CDR1 MNHEY, CDR2 SVGAGI. This CDR3 is built from 13 residues. Germline trimming cut 10 bases from V and 6 bases from J; bases unmatched to any gene: 9.

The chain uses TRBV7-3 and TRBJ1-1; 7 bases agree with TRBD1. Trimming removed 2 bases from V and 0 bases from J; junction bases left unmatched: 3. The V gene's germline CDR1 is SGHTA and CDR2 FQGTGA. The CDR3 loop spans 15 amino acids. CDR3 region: CASSLGGQLNTEAFF. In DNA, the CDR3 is TGTGCCAGCAGCTTAGGGGGACAGCTGAACACTGAAGCTTTCTTT. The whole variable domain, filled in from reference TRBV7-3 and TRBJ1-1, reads GAGVSQTPSNKVTEKGKYVELRCDPISGHTALYWYRQSLGQGPEFLIYFQGTGAADDSGLPNDRFFAVRPEGSVSTLKIQRTERGDSAVYLCASSLGGQLNTEAFFGQGTRLTVV.